This T cell receptor beta chain was captured by sequencing in a study of T-cell memory formation after mild COVID-19. CDR3 size: 15 residues. V was shortened by 10 bases and J by 3 bases, with 21 bases between the two germline ends. Germline assignment: CDR1 SEHNR and CDR2 FQNEAQ (reference sequence). TCRdb itself ran the 5' RACE reads through MiXCR, one entry per CDR3 protein. The sample yields 400,000 to 500,000 distinct CDR3 sequences, 15% to 20% seen once. The source material was PBMCs or a T cell subset sorted from them (not recorded which). The V call is TRBV7-9, the J call TRBJ1-1; tentatively, D is TRBD1 (5 bases). The TCR comes from an adult woman who had mild COVID-19 (a few samples of this study predate the infection). Cell type and time point are not known. The CDR3 loop reads CATSRGGEDYTEAFF. For the CDR3, the DNA is TGTGCCACCTCTCGGGGAGGGGAGGACTACACTGAAGCTTTCTTT.